The rows below give T cell receptor beta chains drawn from one sample of a study of blood T cell repertoires in COVID-19. Data came from immunoSEQ multiplex PCR; TCRdb stores just in-frame clones and leaves some out. This table holds approximately 63,000 clones, about nine tenths found once. The sample was peripheral blood. The receptors derive from a woman older than 75 with acute or convalescent COVID-19. Both conserved end residues are part of each CDR3. A D gene is named only where the DNA matches it firmly. Clone size is shown for a subset of rows, as once, few, many or a class of expanded clone.

v_gene	abundance	j_gene	d_gene	CDR3nt	CDR3aa
TRBV4-1	-	TRBJ1-3	-	TGCGCCAGCAGCCAAGTGGCGGCGGGAAACACCATATATTTT	CASSQVAAGNTIYF
TRBV29-1	-	TRBJ2-7	TRBD1	TGCAGCGTTACTAGACAGGGATCCTACGAGCAGTACTTC	CSVTRQGSYEQYF
TRBV5-1	-	TRBJ1-1	-	TGCGCCAGCAGCTTGGCGGCAGGGCGGAACACTGAAGCTTTCTTT	CASSLAAGRNTEAFF
TRBV14	-	TRBJ2-1	-	TGTGCCAGCAGCCGGGACTTCTACAATGAGCAGTTCTTC	CASSRDFYNEQFF
TRBV12-5	-	TRBJ2-2	-	TGTGCTAGTGGGCCCTCGGACACCGGGGAGCTGTTTTTT	CASGPSDTGELFF
TRBV7-9	-	TRBJ2-1	TRBD2	TGTGCCAGCAGCCCGACCGGAGGGACTAGCCCCCTCTTC	CASSPTGGTSPLF
TRBV6-5	-	TRBJ1-6	TRBD1	TGTGCCAGCAGGCTACAGGGGGATAATTCACCCCTCCACTTT	CASRLQGDNSPLHF
TRBV7-9	-	TRBJ2-7	-	TGTGCCAGCAGCCCGACAGGCTACGAGCAGTACTTC	CASSPTGYEQYF
TRBV6-5	-	TRBJ2-7	TRBD1	TGTGCCAGCAGTTACCGACAGGGGATGTACGAGCAGTACTTC	CASSYRQGMYEQYF
TRBV9	-	TRBJ2-7	TRBD1	TGTGCCAGCAGCGTTCTTGGGGACAGTAACTACGAGCAGTACTTC	CASSVLGDSNYEQYF
TRBV28	-	TRBJ1-2	-	TGTGCCAGCAGTTTAGCAGTAAACTATGGCTACACCTTC	CASSLAVNYGYTF
TRBV5-1	-	TRBJ1-5	-	TGCGCCAGCAGCCCCGGGGGGGAGGAACAGCCCCAGCATTTT	CASSPGGEEQPQHF
TRBV2	-	TRBJ1-1	TRBD1	TGTGCCAGCAGGTTACAGGGGTACAGAGAAGCTGAAGCTTTCTTT	CASRLQGYREAEAFF
TRBV7-3	-	TRBJ1-1	-	TGTGCCAGCAGCCACCAGGAGAACACTGAAGCTTTCTTT	CASSHQENTEAFF
TRBV30	few	TRBJ2-2	TRBD2	TGTGCCTGGAGACTAGCGGGGTCAGGGGAGCTGTTTTTT	CAWRLAGSGELFF
TRBV2	-	TRBJ2-3	TRBD2	TGTGCCAGCAGTCCCAGGGCTGCCTCCGGGACTAGCGGCAAGGGGACAGATACGCAGTATTTT	CASSPRAASGTSGKGTDTQYF
TRBV19	-	TRBJ1-2	TRBD1	TGTGCCAGTAGTACCACAGGGGCCTCCCTCCTTAACTATGGCTACACCTTC	CASSTTGASLLNYGYTF
TRBV19	-	TRBJ1-1	-	TGTGCCAGTAGTTTACAGGGAGACACTGAAGCTTTCTTT	CASSLQGDTEAFF
TRBV12-3/TRBV12-4	-	TRBJ2-5	-	TGTGCCAGCAGCGGGGGTTGGTGGACCCAGTACTTC	CASSGGWWTQYF
TRBV11-3	-	TRBJ2-1	TRBD2	TGTGCCAGCACCCTCAGCGGGGGATACAATGAGCAGTTCTTC	CASTLSGGYNEQFF
TRBV7-6	-	TRBJ1-2	TRBD1	TGTGCCAGCAGCTCCGGGACAGCTTTCGGCTATGGCTACACCTTC	CASSSGTAFGYGYTF
TRBV28	-	TRBJ1-1	-	TGTGCCAGCAGCCCTCCGGGGAGGGGGATGAACACTGAAGCTTTCTTT	CASSPPGRGMNTEAFF
TRBV12-5	-	TRBJ2-5	-	TGTGCTAGTGGTGAAGAAGCAGGGACCCAGTACTTC	CASGEEAGTQYF
TRBV5-4	-	TRBJ2-7	TRBD1	TGTGCCAGCAGCTTGTCGTCTTTTGGGACAGAGGACGAGCAGTACTTC	CASSLSSFGTEDEQYF
TRBV19	-	TRBJ1-4	-	TGTGCCAGTAGTACAACGACAGCCGGTGGGGAAAAACTGTTTTTT	CASSTTTAGGEKLFF
TRBV30	few	TRBJ1-1	-	TGTGCCTGGAGCGTGACACTCATGAACACTGAAGCTTTCTTT	CAWSVTLMNTEAFF
TRBV29-1	-	TRBJ2-7	TRBD1	TGCAGCGTCGTACCGGGACAGGGGACCTACGAGCAGTACTTC	CSVVPGQGTYEQYF
TRBV5-1	-	TRBJ2-2	-	TGCGCCAGCAGCTTGGGACTTAACACCGGGGAGCTGTTTTTT	CASSLGLNTGELFF
TRBV6-2/TRBV6-3	-	TRBJ1-2	TRBD1	TGTGCCAGCAGTTACGACAGGGGACGTGGCTACACCTTC	CASSYDRGRGYTF
TRBV7-7	-	TRBJ2-3	-	TGTGCCAGCAGCCCAGGGACTTCCCGCACAGATACGCAGTATTTT	CASSPGTSRTDTQYF
TRBV7-2	-	TRBJ2-2	-	TGTGCCAGCAGCTTAAGTGGGCAGGCTCTGGACACCGGGGAGCTGTTTTTT	CASSLSGQALDTGELFF
TRBV7-2	-	TRBJ2-2	-	TGTGCCAGCAGCTTAGAGAGGTGGGGGGAGCTGTTTTTT	CASSLERWGELFF